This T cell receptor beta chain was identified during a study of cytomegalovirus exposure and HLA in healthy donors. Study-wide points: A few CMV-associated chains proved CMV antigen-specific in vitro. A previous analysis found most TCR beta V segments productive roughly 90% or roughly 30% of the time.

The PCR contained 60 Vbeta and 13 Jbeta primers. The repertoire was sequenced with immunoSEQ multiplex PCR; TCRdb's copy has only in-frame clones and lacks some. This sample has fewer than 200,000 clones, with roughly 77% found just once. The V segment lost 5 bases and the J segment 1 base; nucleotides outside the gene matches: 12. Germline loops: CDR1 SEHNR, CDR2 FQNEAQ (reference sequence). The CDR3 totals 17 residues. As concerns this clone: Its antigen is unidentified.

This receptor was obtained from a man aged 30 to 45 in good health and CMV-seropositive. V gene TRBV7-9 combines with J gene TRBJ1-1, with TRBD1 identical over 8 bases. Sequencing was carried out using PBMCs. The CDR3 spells CASSDLGGQEANTEAFF. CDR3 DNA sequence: TGTGCCAGCAGCGACCTGGGGGGACAGGAAGCGAACACTGAAGCTTTCTTT.